This T cell receptor (beta chain) appears in the sequencing data of a study of blood T cell repertoires in COVID-19. Study overall: Some COVID-19 samples were acute and others convalescent; all came from the United States, Italy and Spain. The cDNA or gDNA used as material had been derived from T cells, B-cell-depleted T cells, or PBMCs.

In its sample, this clone was seen a few times. The CDR3 has 15 amino acids. Trimming cost V 1 base and J 2 bases; bases outside gene matches: 5. In germline, CDR1 is MNHEY, CDR2 SVGAGI. Libraries were prepared by immunoSEQ multiplex PCR; TCRdb keeps only in-frame clonotypes and omits some of them. The sample has around 99,000 clones; around nine tenths are singletons. The sequence was collected from a woman aged 25 to 45 with acute or convalescent COVID-19. This chain joins TRBV6-5 and TRBJ2-7; 7 nucleotides match TRBD1. Sample: peripheral blood. The CDR3 bases are TGTGCCAGCAGTTACTTATCCGGACAGGCCTACGAGCAGTACTTC. It specifies CASSYLSGQAYEQYF.